This TCR beta chain was documented in a study of cytomegalovirus exposure and HLA in healthy donors. Concerning this clone: Its antigen is unknown.

PCR amplification relied on 60 Vbeta primers (plus 13 Jbeta primers). TCRdb keeps only in-frame clones here, not all; method: immunoSEQ multiplex PCR. The profile covers 150,000 to 170,000 clones, with roughly 79% appearing a single time and approximately 2.8% taken by the ten largest. CDR1 is DFQATT, CDR2 SNEGSKA, per germline (reference sequence). The CDR3 spans 11 residues. Trimming removed 7 bases from V and 8 bases from J, with 11 bases in between. Study-wide findings and caveats: Later analysis identified a missense DCLRE1C variant that was linked to TCR beta V- and J-gene trimming.

The clonotype was recovered from a man in his late teens or twenties in good health and CMV-seronegative. The chain combines TRBV20-1 with TRBJ2-2; tentative D call: TRBD1 (6 bases). Material: PBMCs. CDR3 sequence reads: CSVYRVGELFF. DNA of the CDR3: TGCAGTGTATACAGGGTAGGGGAGCTGTTTTTT.